The 16 T cell receptor beta chains below were found in one sample sequenced in a study of blood T cell repertoires in COVID-19. Data came from immunoSEQ multiplex PCR; TCRdb stores just in-frame clones and leaves some out. The table lists approximately 360,000 clones, about 89% of them singletons. The specimen sequenced was peripheral blood. These receptors were collected from a man aged 35-49 years with acute or convalescent COVID-19.

V usage is TRBV12-3 or TRBV12-4 and J usage is TRBJ1-1; perhaps TRBD1 as D (6 bases). Trimming removed 3 bases from V and 4 bases from J, with 9 bases in between. The CDR3 loop spans 13 amino acids. CDR3 residues: CASSLGGLTEAFF. Here the CDR3 DNA reads TGTGCCAGCAGTTTGGGGGGGCTCACTGAAGCTTTCTTT.

V is TRBV6-5 and J is TRBJ1-6; D is ambiguous. The V end lost 8 bases, the J end lost 8 bases, and 16 bases lay between the germline ends. CDR1 is MNHEY, CDR2 SVGAGI, per germline. The CDR3 runs 14 residues. DNA for the CDR3: TGTGCCAGCGGAACGACAAAAACATATTCACCCCTCCACTTT. Translated: CASGTTKTYSPLHF.

This chain joins TRBV15 and TRBJ1-5, with D unresolved. Germline lookup yields CDR1 LNHNV and CDR2 YYDKDF (reference sequence). The length of the CDR3 is 14 residues. The V end was cut by 0 bases, the J end by 6 bases, with 9 bases between. CDR3 nucleotides: TGTGCCACCAGCAGAGATTACGGCGGTCAGCCCCAGCATTTT. Protein sequence: CATSRDYGGQPQHF.

The genes are TRBV28 and TRBJ1-5, with TRBD1 matching over 7 bases. V lost 1 base to trimming and J lost 0 bases; unmatched junction nucleotides: 9. The CDR3 extends over 18 amino acids. Germline lookup yields CDR1 MDHEN and CDR2 SYDVKM. The chain's CDR3 is CASSLFTGDARSNQPQHF. The CDR3 DNA is TGTGCCAGCAGTTTATTTACAGGGGACGCCCGTAGCAATCAGCCCCAGCATTTT.

This chain uses TRBV20-1 with TRBJ1-1; possible D gene TRBD1, 6 bases. The CDR3 sequence is 11 residues long. Trimming took 6 bases from V and 7 from J, leaving 12 bases between them. Germline-derived CDR1 and CDR2 are DFQATT and SNEGSKA (reference sequence). The CDR3 protein is CSAEGGNEAFF. The DNA of the CDR3 is TGCAGTGCCGAAGGGGGTAATGAAGCTTTCTTT.

This clone was picked up a small number of times. The chain employs TRBV19 and TRBJ2-7; D possibly corresponds to TRBD1 (6 bases). V lost 3 bases, J lost 4 bases, and 10 bases lay in between. This CDR3 is built from 13 residues. CDR1 is LNHDA, CDR2 SQIVND, per germline (reference sequence). CDR3 protein: CASSMGAKYEQYF. For the CDR3, the DNA is TGTGCCAGTAGTATGGGGGCCAAATACGAGCAGTACTTC.

This chain joins TRBV19 and TRBJ2-3; D gene uncertain. From germline, CDR1 is LNHDA and CDR2 SQIVND (reference sequence). V lost 6 bases and J lost 0, with 13 bases in between. This CDR3 contains 15 residues. The CDR3 DNA reads as TGTGCCAGTAGCCCGACAATTACTAGCACAGATACGCAGTATTTT. Translation gives CASSPTITSTDTQYF.

This chain links TRBV7-2 with TRBJ1-2; 8 bases line up with TRBD1. The CDR3 is made up of 16 amino acids. The germline gives CDR1 SGHTA, CDR2 FQGNSA. The ends lost 1 base at V and 5 bases at J; junction bases unmatched: 9. The CDR3, as DNA: TGTGCCAGCAGCTTAGATTCAGGGGGCGCGTCGTATGGCTACACCTTC. It specifies CASSLDSGGASYGYTF.

The gene calls are TRBV28 and TRBJ1-5, with a weak D call TRBD1 (5 bases). V gave up 6 bases and J gave up 1 base, with 19 bases separating them. The V gene's germline CDR1 is MDHEN and CDR2 SYDVKM. This CDR3 contains 17 residues. For the CDR3, the DNA is TGTGCCAGCAGGACCATCGAAGGAGGGGTGAGCAATCAGCCCCAGCATTTT. It is translated as CASRTIEGGVSNQPQHF.

The chain couples TRBV5-1 to TRBJ1-3; TRBD1 agrees at 7 bases. The V gene's germline CDR1 is SGHRS and CDR2 YFSETQ. J was trimmed by 2 bases and V by 3 bases; bases with no gene match: 5. This CDR3 is built from 15 residues. In DNA, the CDR3 is TGCGCCAGCAGCTGGGACAGCGTTACTGGAAACACCATATATTTT. Its translation: CASSWDSVTGNTIYF.

The rearrangement joins TRBV5-1 to TRBJ2-1; D is unresolved. Trimming left V 1 base short and J 10 bases short, with 21 bases between. From germline, CDR1 is SGHRS and CDR2 YFSETQ. This CDR3 region has 16 residues. CDR3 coding DNA: TGCGCCAGCAGCTTGAATGGGCCCTCGCCCACAATCGAGCAGTTCTTC. It translates to CASSLNGPSPTIEQFF.

This CDR3 is CASSQKYEQYF. CDR3 sequence (DNA): TGTGCCAGCAGCCAAAAATACGAGCAGTACTTC. The chain couples TRBV7-9 to TRBJ2-7; no definite D call. Germline V lookup: CDR1 SEHNR, CDR2 FQNEAQ (reference sequence). The CDR3 totals 11 residues. Trimming cost V 5 bases and J 4 bases, with 6 bases left between them.

The J gene is TRBJ1-1, the V gene TRBV4-2; TRBD1 matches 7 bases. Germline values: CDR1 LGHNA, CDR2 YNFKEQ. V shed 0 bases and J 0 bases; nucleotides not matched to a gene: 7. This CDR3 has 17 residues. In nucleotides, the CDR3 is TGTGCCAGCAGCCAAGAGATCTCTGGGACAGTGAACACTGAAGCTTTCTTT. Amino acid sequence: CASSQEISGTVNTEAFF.

V usage is TRBV5-1 and J usage is TRBJ2-5; a weak D match, TRBD2 (5 bases). CDR3 size: 14 residues. Trimming cost V 0 bases and J 2 bases, with 8 bases left between them. CDR1 is SGHRS, CDR2 YFSETQ, per germline. CDR3 DNA sequence: TGCGCCAGCAGCTTGGTGACGGGACAAGAGACCCAGTACTTC. The encoded protein is CASSLVTGQETQYF.

CDR3 sequence (DNA): TGCGCCAGCAGCCAAGATAATAGCAGGGTCACTGAAGCTTTCTTT. Translation: CASSQDNSRVTEAFF. The V call is TRBV4-3, the J call TRBJ1-1; TRBD1 might be the D (5 bases). Germline V gives CDR1 LGHNA, CDR2 YSLEER. V lost 0 bases, J lost 4 bases, and 12 bases lay in between. This CDR3 has 15 residues.

This chain joins TRBV7-6 and TRBJ1-1; maybe TRBD1 (5 bases). Trimming pared 5 bases from V and 2 bases from J, leaving 15 bases between. CDR3 length equals 15 residues. Germline lookup yields CDR1 SGHVS and CDR2 FNYEAQ. The CDR3 loop is CASSVDGRGNTEAFF. The CDR3 nucleotides are TGTGCCAGCAGCGTAGACGGAAGGGGAAACACTGAAGCTTTCTTT.